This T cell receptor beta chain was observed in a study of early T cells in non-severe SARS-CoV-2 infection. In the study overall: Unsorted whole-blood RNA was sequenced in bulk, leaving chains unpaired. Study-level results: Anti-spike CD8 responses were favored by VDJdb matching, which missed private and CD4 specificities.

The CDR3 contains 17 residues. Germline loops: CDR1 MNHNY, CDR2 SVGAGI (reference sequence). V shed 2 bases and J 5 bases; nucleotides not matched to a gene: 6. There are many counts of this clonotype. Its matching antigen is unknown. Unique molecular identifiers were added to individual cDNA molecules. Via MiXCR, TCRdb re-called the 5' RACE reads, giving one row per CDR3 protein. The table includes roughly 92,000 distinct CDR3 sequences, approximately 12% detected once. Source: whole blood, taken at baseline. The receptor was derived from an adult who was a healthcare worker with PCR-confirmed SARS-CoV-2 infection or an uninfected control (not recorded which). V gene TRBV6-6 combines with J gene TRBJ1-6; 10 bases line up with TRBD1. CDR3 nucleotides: TGTGCCAGCAGTTACCCGACAGGGGGCGAACATAATTCACCCCTCCACTTT. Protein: CASSYPTGGEHNSPLHF.